This T cell receptor beta chain was sequenced in a study of OX40 agonist ivuxolimab in advanced cancers. Across the study: Three patients responded partially, comprising one with hepatocellular carcinoma and two with cutaneous melanoma.

Germline values: CDR1 SGHRS, CDR2 YFSETQ. CDR3 size: 16 residues. V shed 5 bases, J shed 0 bases, and the junction held 7 bases outside the gene matches. Assay: immunoSEQ multiplex PCR; the TCRdb copy retains only in-frame clones and omits some. Of tens of thousands of clones in the sample, 75% to 90% were seen once. The starting material was CD4+ or CD8+ T cells sorted from blood, obtained in a trial of the OX40 agonist ivuxolimab. J is TRBJ2-3 and V is TRBV5-1; 9 positions match TRBD1. The sequence came from an adult with an advanced solid tumor such as melanoma, head and neck, liver or kidney cancer. The CDR3 DNA is TGCGCCAGCAGGTCCGGGACAGGGTCTAGCACAGATACGCAGTATTTT. Encoded protein: CASRSGTGSSTDTQYF.